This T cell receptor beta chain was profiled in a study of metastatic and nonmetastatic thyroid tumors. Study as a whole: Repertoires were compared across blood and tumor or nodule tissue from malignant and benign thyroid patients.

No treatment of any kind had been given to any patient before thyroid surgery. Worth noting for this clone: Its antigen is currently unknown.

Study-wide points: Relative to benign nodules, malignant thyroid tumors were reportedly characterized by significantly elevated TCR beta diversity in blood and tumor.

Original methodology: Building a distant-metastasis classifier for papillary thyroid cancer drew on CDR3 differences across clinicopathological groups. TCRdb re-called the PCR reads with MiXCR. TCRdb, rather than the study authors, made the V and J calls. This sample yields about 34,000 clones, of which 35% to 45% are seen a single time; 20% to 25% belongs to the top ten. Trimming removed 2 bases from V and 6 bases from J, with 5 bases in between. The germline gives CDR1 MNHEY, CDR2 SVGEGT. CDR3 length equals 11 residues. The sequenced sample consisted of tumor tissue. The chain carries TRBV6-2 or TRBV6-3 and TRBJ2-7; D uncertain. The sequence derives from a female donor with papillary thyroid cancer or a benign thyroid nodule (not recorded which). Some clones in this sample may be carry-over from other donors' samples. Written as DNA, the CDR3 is TGTGCCAGCAGTTACGGGGTCGAGCAGTACTTC. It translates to CASSYGVEQYF.